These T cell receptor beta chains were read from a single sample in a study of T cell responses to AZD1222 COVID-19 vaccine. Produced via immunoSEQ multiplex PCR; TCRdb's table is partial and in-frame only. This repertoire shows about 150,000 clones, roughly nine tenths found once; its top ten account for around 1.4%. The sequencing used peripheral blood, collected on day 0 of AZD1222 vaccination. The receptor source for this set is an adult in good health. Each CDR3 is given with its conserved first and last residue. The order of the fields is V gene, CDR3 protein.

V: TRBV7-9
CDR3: CASSPAGSNSYEQYF

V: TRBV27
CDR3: CASSFPQLAGDYNEQFF

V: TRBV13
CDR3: CASTRPGREQYF

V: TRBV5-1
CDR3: CASSLAQGAGYEQYF

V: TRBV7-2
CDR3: CASSLVVAGGSSPTQYF

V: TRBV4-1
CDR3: CASSQLAGGVDAEQYF

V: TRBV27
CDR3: CASSPTRMWNEQFF

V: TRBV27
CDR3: CASSQQGRVTGELFF

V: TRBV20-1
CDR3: CSASRPASNPSMNTEAFF

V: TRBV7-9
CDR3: CASGRPYGETQYF

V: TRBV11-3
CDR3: CASSLGRANYGYTF

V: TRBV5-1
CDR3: CASSPGLAVDEQFF

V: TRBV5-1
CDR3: CASSLGGAGGYEQYF

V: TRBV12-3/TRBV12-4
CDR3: CASSSFEKLFF

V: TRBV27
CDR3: CASKTGYETQYF

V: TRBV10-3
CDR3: CAVGDGAKNIQYF

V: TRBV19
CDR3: CASRLRGSNQPQHF

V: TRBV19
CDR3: CASNLGQTHEQFF

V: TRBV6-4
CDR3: CASSQEVNTEAFF

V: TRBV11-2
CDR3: CASSLNPGYTPLHF

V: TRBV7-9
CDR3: CASSLVSGLRAGGNQPQHF

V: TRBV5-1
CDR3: CASSQGQGGDNSPLHF

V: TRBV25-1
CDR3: CASSNRDTEAFF

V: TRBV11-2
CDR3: CASSLWEETQYF

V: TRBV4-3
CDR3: CASSQDRGYGNTIYF

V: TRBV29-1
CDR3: CSVVTGTAYGYTF

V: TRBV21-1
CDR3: CASSERLAGGSYEQYF

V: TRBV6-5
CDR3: CASSYVEKRLDTEAFF

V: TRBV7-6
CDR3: CASSLREEKLFF

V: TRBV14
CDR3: CASSRWTGAMNTEAFF

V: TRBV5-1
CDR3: CASRARDVEQFF

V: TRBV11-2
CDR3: CASSFSGTTNTGELFF

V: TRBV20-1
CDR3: CSASLVTGDLMNTEAFF

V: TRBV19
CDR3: CASSRDRGSDEQFF

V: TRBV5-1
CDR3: CASSRDGTNSPLHF

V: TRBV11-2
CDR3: CASSTRDRGPETQYF

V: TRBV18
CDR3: CASSPPSNGGPDSPLHF

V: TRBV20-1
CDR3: CSASSPAADTQYF

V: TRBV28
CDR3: CASSSLGIFGNSPLHF

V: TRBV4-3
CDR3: CASSQEAGRTYNEQFF

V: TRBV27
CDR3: CASSPRAGELFF

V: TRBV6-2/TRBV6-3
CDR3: CASSSREVRAGNTIYF

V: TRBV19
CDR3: CASSIRLESGYTF

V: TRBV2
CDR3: CASEAGINEQFF

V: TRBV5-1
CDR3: CASSHRVSEYNEQFF

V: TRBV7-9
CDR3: CASGPTGPNYGYTF

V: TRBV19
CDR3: CASSKPGPRFVYNEQFF

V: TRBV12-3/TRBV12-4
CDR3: CASMGSYEQYF

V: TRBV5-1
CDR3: CASSLNPSTGFGGITEAFF

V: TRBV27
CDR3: CASHNPAGEQFF

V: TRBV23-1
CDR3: CASSQSGKGRRGYNEQFF

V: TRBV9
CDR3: CASSVDRSGIFGELFF